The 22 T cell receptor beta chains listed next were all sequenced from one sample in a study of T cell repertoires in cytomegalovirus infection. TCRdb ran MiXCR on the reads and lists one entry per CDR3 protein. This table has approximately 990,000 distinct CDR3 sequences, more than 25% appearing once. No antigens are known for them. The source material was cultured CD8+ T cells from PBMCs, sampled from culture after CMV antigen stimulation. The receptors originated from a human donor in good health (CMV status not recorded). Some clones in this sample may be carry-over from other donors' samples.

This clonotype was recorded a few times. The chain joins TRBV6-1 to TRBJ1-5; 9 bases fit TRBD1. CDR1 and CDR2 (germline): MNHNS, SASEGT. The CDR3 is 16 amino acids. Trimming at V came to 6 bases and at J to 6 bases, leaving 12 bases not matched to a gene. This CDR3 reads CASRTHSGQGSQPQHF. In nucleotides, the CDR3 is TGTGCCAGCAGGACCCACTCCGGACAGGGGAGTCAGCCCCAGCATTTT.

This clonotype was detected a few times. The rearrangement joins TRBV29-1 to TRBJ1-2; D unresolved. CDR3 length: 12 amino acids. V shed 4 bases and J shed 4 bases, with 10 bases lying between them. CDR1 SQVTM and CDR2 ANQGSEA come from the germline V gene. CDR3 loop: CSVAGGVYGYTF. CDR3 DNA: TGCAGCGTTGCCGGCGGAGTCTATGGCTACACCTTC.

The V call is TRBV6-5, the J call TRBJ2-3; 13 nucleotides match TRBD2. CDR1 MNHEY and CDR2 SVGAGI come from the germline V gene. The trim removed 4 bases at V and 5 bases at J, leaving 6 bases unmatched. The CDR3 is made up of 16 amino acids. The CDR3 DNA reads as TGTGCCAGCAGTTCCGGGACTAGCGGGATGGGAGATACGCAGTATTTT. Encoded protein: CASSSGTSGMGDTQYF.

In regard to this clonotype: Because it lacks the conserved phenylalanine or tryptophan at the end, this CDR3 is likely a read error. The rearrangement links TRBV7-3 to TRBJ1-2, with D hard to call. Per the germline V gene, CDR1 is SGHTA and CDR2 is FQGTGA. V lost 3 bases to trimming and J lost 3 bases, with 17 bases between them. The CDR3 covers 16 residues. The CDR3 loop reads CASSFPGRTEDYGYTL. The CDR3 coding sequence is TGTGCCAGCAGCTTCCCCGGGAGGACCGAGGACTATGGCTACACCTTA.

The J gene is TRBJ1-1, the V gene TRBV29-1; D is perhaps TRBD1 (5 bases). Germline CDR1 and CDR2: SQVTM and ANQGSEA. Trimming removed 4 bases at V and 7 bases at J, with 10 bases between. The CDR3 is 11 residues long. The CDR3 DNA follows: TGCAGCGTTGCCGAGACAGATGAAGCTTTCTTT. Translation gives CSVAETDEAFF.

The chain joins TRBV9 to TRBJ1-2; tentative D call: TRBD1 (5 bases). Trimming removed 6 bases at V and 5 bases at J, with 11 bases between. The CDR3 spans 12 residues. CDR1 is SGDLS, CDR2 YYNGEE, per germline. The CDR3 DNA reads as TGTGCCAGCAACGAGGGGACTTATGGCTACACCTTC. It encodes CASNEGTYGYTF. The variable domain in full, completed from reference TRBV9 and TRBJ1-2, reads DSGVTQTPKHLITATGQRVTLRCSPRSGDLSVYWYQQSLDQGLQFLIQYYNGEERAKGNILERFSAQQFPDLHSELNLSSLELGDSALYFCASNEGTYGYTFGSGTRLTVV.

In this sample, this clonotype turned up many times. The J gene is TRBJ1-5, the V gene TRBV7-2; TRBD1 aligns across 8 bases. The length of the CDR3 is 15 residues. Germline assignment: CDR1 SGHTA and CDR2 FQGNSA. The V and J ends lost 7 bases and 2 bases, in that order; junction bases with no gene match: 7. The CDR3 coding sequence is TGTGCCAGCAAACAGGACAGGGTTGGCAATCAGCCCCAGCATTTT. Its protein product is CASKQDRVGNQPQHF.

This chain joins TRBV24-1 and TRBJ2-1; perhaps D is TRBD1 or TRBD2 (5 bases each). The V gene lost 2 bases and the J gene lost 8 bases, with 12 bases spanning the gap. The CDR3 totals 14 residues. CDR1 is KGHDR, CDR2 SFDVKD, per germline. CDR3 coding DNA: TGTGCCACCAGTGATTACTCCGGGGCGTATGAGCAGTTCTTC. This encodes CATSDYSGAYEQFF.

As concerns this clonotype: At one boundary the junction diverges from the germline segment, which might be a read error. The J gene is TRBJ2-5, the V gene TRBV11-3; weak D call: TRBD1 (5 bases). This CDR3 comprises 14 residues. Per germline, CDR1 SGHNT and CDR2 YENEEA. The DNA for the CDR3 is TGTGCCAGCAGCCCCCAGGGCTACCAAGAGTCCCAGTACTTC. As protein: CASSPQGYQESQYF.

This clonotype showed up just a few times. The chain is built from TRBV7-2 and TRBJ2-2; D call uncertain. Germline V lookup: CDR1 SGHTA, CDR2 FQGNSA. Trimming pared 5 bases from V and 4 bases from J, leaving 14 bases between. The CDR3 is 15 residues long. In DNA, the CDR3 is TGTGCCAGCAGCCCTAGGAAAGGGCCCACCGGGGAGCTGTTTTTT. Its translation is CASSPRKGPTGELFF.

This CDR3 reads CASSQDLGGQWTEAFF. CDR3 coding DNA: TGCGCCAGCAGCCAAGACCTGGGGGGGCAGTGGACTGAAGCTTTCTTT. This chain uses TRBV4-1 with TRBJ1-1, with D perhaps TRBD1 (6 bases). Per germline, CDR1 MGHRA and CDR2 YSYEKL. V was clipped by 0 bases and J by 5 bases, with 16 bases between them. This CDR3 is 16 amino acids long.

Here the CDR3 DNA reads TGTGCCAGCAGCCCGGAAAGACAGGGGGCTAATGAGCAGTTCTTC. It translates to CASSPERQGANEQFF. This chain connects TRBV7-6 to TRBJ2-1; the match to TRBD1 covers 10 bases. The CDR3 has 15 residues. Trimming removed 5 bases from V and 7 bases from J; junction bases left unmatched: 8. The germline V gene encodes CDR1 SGHVS and CDR2 FNYEAQ.

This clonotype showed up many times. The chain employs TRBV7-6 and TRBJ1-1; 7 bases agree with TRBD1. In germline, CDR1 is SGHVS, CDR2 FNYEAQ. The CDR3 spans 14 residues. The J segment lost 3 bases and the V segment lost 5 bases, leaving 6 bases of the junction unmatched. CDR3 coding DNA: TGTGCCAGCAGCCCGGGACAGACTTACACTGAAGCTTTCTTT. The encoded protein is CASSPGQTYTEAFF.

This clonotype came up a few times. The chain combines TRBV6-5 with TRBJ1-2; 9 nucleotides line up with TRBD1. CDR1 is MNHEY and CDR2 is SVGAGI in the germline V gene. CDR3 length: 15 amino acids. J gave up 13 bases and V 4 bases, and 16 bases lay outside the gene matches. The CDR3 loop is CASSFTGTGSILGTF. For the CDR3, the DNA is TGTGCCAGCAGTTTTACCGGGACAGGGTCGATTCTAGGCACCTTC.

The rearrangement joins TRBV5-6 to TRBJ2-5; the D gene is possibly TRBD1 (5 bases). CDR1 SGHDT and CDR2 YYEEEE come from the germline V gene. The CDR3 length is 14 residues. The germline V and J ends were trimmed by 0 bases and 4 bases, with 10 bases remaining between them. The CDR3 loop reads CASSLGRVRETQYF. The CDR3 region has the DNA TGTGCCAGCAGCTTGGGCAGGGTACGAGAGACCCAGTACTTC.

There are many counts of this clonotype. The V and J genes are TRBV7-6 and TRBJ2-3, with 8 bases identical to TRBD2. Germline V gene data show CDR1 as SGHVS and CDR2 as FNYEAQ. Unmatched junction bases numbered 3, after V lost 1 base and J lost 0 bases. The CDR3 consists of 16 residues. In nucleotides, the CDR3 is TGTGCCAGCAGCTTAGAGGTAGCGGGGAGCACAGATACGCAGTATTTT. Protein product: CASSLEVAGSTDTQYF.

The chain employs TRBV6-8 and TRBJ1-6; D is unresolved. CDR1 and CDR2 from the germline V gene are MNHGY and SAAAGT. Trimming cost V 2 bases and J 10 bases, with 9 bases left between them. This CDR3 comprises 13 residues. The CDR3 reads CASSYRTASPLHF. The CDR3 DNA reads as TGTGCCAGCAGTTACAGGACGGCATCACCCCTCCACTTT.

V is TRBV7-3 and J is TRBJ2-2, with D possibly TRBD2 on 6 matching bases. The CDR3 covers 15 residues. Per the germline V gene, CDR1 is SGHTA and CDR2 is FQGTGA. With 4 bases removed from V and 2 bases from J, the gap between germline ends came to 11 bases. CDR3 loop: CASSSSGTNTGELFF. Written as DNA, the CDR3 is TGTGCCAGCAGCTCCTCCGGGACTAACACCGGGGAGCTGTTTTTT.

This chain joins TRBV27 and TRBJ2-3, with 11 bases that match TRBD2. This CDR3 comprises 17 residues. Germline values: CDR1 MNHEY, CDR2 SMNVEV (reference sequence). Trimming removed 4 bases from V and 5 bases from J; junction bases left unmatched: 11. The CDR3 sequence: CASSSLTSGAQRDTQYF. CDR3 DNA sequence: TGTGCCAGCAGTTCCCTGACTAGCGGGGCCCAGAGAGATACGCAGTATTTT.

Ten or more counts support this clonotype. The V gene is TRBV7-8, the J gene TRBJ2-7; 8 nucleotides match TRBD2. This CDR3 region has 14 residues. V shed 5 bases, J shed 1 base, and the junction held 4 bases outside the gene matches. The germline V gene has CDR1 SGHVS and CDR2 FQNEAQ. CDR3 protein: CASSPGTRSYEQYV. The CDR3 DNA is TGTGCCAGCAGCCCCGGGACTAGGTCCTACGAGCAGTACGTC.

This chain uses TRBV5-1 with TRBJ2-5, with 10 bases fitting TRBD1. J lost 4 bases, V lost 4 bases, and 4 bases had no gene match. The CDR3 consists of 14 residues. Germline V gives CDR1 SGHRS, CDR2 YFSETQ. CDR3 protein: CASSLWTGGETQYF. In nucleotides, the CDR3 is TGCGCCAGCAGCCTTTGGACAGGGGGAGAGACCCAGTACTTC. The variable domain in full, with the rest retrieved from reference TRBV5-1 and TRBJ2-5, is KAGVTQTPRYLIKTRGQQVTLSCSPISGHRSVSWYQQTPGQGLQFLFEYFSETQRNKGNFPGRFSGRQFSNSRSEMNVSTLELGDSALYLCASSLWTGGETQYFGPGTRLLVL.

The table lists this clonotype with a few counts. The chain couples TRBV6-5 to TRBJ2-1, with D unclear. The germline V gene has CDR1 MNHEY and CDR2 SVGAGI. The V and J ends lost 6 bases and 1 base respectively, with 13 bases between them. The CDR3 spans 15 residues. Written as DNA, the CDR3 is TGTGCCAGCAGGCTCCTCAGCTCGTCCTACAATGAGCAGTTCTTC. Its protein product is CASRLLSSSYNEQFF.